This paragraph covers one T cell receptor (beta chain) sequence. Its antigen remains unidentified. It has no much larger one-base neighbor in the sample; base qualities were not kept. The data were taken from a study of T cell repertoires in cytomegalovirus infection (dated by TCRdb to between 2019 and 2020). In terms of the full investigation: Donor HLA type was relevant to the analysis, as public TCR beta signatures indicated carriage of CMV infection together with the matching HLA type. Findings and caveats that apply to the study as a whole: Carriers of CMV infection plus the relevant HLA type were discriminated by the cumulative frequency of public TCR beta family members in the study cohort and in an independent approximately 350-donor cohort. The ex vivo response was dominated by HLA-C-restricted CMV-specific TCR beta clonotypes, which also provided the single most frequent clonotype in two of eight donors.

Instrument used: Illumina HiSeq 1500. TCRdb trimmed the raw reads at Q25, called clones with MiXCR and kept productive beta chains. Each entry is one CDR3 protein sequence, shown with its most common DNA and genes. This sample gives roughly 230,000 distinct CDR3 sequences in total; roughly 12% of them show up just once. The ten largest clones add up to 1.5% to 2% of the sample. CDR1 and CDR2 (LNHDA, SQIVND) derive from the germline V gene (reference sequence). The V and J ends are trimmed by 6 bases and 0 bases, leaving 17 bases between them. From its cysteine to its phenylalanine, the CDR3 spans 17 amino acids. Only the CDR3 part of the read is kept: 51 bases, read in frame from the first base.

This TCR came from a human donor in good health (CMV status not recorded). Some clones in this sample may be carry-over from other donors' samples. The chain uses TRBV19 and TRBJ2-2; matching of 5 bases hints at TRBD2 as the D gene. Input material: PBMCs. The DNA sequence is as follows: TGTGCCAGTAGCCTCTCTAAGAGCGGCGCGAACACCGGGGAGCTGTTTTTT. Its protein reads: CASSLSKSGANTGELFF.